These T cell receptor beta chains were read from a single sample in a study of regulatory T cells in long-lasting Graves disease. One entry per CDR3 protein, called by TCRdb with MiXCR from the multiplex PCR reads. Among approximately 400,000 distinct CDR3 sequences listed, around 20% were seen once. The material sequenced was peripheral blood mononuclear cells (PBMCs), taken when the disease was refractory, from a patient treated with antithyroid drugs. The receptor source for this set is a female donor with Graves disease. The CDR3 runs from the conserved cysteine through the conserved F or W. Each record gives: V gene, J gene, clone size, D gene, CDR3 protein, CDR3 DNA. A D gene is named only where the DNA matches it firmly. A row's size may be missing; if present it is once, few, many or a size class.

v_gene: TRBV6-2/TRBV6-3
j_gene: TRBJ1-2
abundance: many
d_gene: TRBD1
CDR3aa: CASSTTNDRVGYGYTF
CDR3nt: TGTGCCAGCAGTACCACCAACGACAGGGTGGGCTATGGCTACACCTTC

v_gene: TRBV7-9
j_gene: TRBJ2-2
abundance: .
d_gene: TRBD1
CDR3aa: CASSDRGRNGELFF
CDR3nt: TGTGCCAGCAGCGACAGGGGGCGTAACGGGGAGCTGTTTTTT

v_gene: TRBV20-1
j_gene: TRBJ1-6
abundance: few
d_gene: TRBD1
CDR3aa: CSARQGANSPLHF
CDR3nt: TGCAGTGCTAGGCAGGGGGCGAATTCACCCCTCCACTTT

v_gene: TRBV7-9
j_gene: TRBJ2-2
abundance: few
d_gene: .
CDR3aa: CASSLYYGELFF
CDR3nt: TGTGCCAGCAGCCTTTACTACGGGGAGCTGTTTTTT

v_gene: TRBV6-1
j_gene: TRBJ2-7
abundance: many
d_gene: .
CDR3aa: CASSPDRYEQYF
CDR3nt: TGTGCCAGCAGCCCCGACAGATACGAGCAGTACTTC

v_gene: TRBV30
j_gene: TRBJ2-7
abundance: .
d_gene: .
CDR3aa: CAWRGTSQQYF
CDR3nt: TGTGCCTGGAGGGGGACATCGCAACAGTACTTC

v_gene: TRBV10-3
j_gene: TRBJ1-1
abundance: few
d_gene: TRBD1
CDR3aa: CAIKQDRGTEAFF
CDR3nt: TGTGCCATCAAACAGGACAGGGGTACTGAAGCTTTCTTT

v_gene: TRBV6-1
j_gene: TRBJ2-7
abundance: many
d_gene: TRBD1
CDR3aa: CASRQGAFLGTYEQYF
CDR3nt: TGTGCCAGCAGACAGGGGGCATTCCTCGGGACCTACGAGCAGTACTTC

v_gene: TRBV12-5
j_gene: TRBJ2-2
abundance: .
d_gene: .
CDR3aa: CASGSDLGMNPGELFF
CDR3nt: TGTGCTAGTGGTTCTGATCTGGGTATGAATCCCGGGGAGCTGTTTTTT

v_gene: TRBV7-9
j_gene: TRBJ1-1
abundance: .
d_gene: .
CDR3aa: CASSRTGGLNTEAFF
CDR3nt: TGTGCCAGCAGCCGAACGGGGGGCTTGAACACTGAAGCTTTCTTT

v_gene: TRBV7-9
j_gene: TRBJ2-7
abundance: few
d_gene: .
CDR3aa: CASSLGTPILGEQYF
CDR3nt: TGTGCCAGCAGCTTAGGGACACCTATCTTAGGGGAGCAGTACTTC

v_gene: TRBV10-3
j_gene: TRBJ1-5
abundance: few
d_gene: .
CDR3aa: CATSRFAGTGNQPQHF
CDR3nt: TGTGCCACCTCGAGGTTCGCGGGGACTGGCAATCAGCCCCAGCATTTT

v_gene: TRBV12-3/TRBV12-4
j_gene: TRBJ2-7
abundance: many
d_gene: .
CDR3aa: CASSLGGLEQYF
CDR3nt: TGTGCCAGCAGTTTGGGTGGGCTCGAGCAGTACTTC

v_gene: TRBV10-3
j_gene: TRBJ2-7
abundance: .
d_gene: TRBD1
CDR3aa: CAISSGTASYEQYF
CDR3nt: TGTGCCATCAGCTCCGGGACAGCGTCCTACGAGCAGTACTTC

v_gene: TRBV2
j_gene: TRBJ2-5
abundance: many
d_gene: .
CDR3aa: CASGDRVPVSGSETQYF
CDR3nt: TGTGCCAGCGGGGACAGGGTTCCCGTGAGCGGGAGTGAGACCCAGTACTTC

v_gene: TRBV2
j_gene: TRBJ2-7
abundance: many
d_gene: .
CDR3aa: CASSGGGPYEQYF
CDR3nt: TGTGCCAGCAGTGGAGGCGGACCCTACGAGCAGTACTTC

v_gene: TRBV2
j_gene: TRBJ2-1
abundance: .
d_gene: .
CDR3aa: CASSGDYNEQFF
CDR3nt: TGTGCCAGCAGTGGCGATTACAATGAGCAGTTCTTC

v_gene: TRBV7-3
j_gene: TRBJ2-5
abundance: .
d_gene: TRBD2
CDR3aa: CASSPTGLAGGQETQYF
CDR3nt: TGTGCCAGCAGCCCAACCGGACTAGCGGGAGGCCAAGAGACCCAGTACTTC

v_gene: TRBV28
j_gene: TRBJ1-1
abundance: many
d_gene: TRBD1
CDR3aa: CATLDRGRRGAFF
CDR3nt: TGTGCCACCTTAGACAGGGGAAGACGGGGCGCTTTCTTT

v_gene: TRBV4-3
j_gene: TRBJ1-5
abundance: .
d_gene: TRBD1
CDR3aa: CASSPGTGVRNQPQHF
CDR3nt: TGCGCCAGCAGCCCGGGGACAGGGGTACGCAATCAGCCCCAGCATTTT

v_gene: TRBV7-2
j_gene: TRBJ1-2
abundance: many
d_gene: .
CDR3aa: CASSLQGTYGYTF
CDR3nt: TGTGCCAGCAGCTTGCAGGGTACCTATGGCTACACCTTC

v_gene: TRBV7-2
j_gene: TRBJ2-6
abundance: few
d_gene: .
CDR3aa: CASSQIGSGANVLTF
CDR3nt: TGTGCCAGCAGCCAAATTGGGTCTGGGGCCAACGTCCTGACTTTC

v_gene: TRBV6-1
j_gene: TRBJ2-7
abundance: .
d_gene: TRBD1
CDR3aa: CASSPSSWGQAAYEQYF
CDR3nt: TGTGCCAGCAGCCCCTCGTCCTGGGGACAGGCCGCCTACGAGCAGTACTTC

v_gene: TRBV6-1
j_gene: TRBJ2-6
abundance: few
d_gene: .
CDR3aa: CASSPRARGPGANVLTF
CDR3nt: TGTGCCAGCAGTCCGAGGGCGCGGGGGCCTGGGGCCAACGTCCTGACTTTC

v_gene: TRBV12-3/TRBV12-4
j_gene: TRBJ1-5
abundance: many
d_gene: .
CDR3aa: CASTGGGWNQPQHF
CDR3nt: TGTGCCAGCACCGGGGGAGGCTGGAATCAGCCCCAGCATTTT

v_gene: TRBV7-2
j_gene: TRBJ2-3
abundance: few
d_gene: .
CDR3aa: CASSLSQVRTGTDTQYF
CDR3nt: TGTGCCAGCAGCTTATCTCAGGTCCGCACTGGCACAGATACGCAGTATTTT

v_gene: TRBV19
j_gene: TRBJ1-1
abundance: .
d_gene: .
CDR3aa: CASTLGDWGTEAFF
CDR3nt: TGTGCCAGTACTCTGGGTGACTGGGGCACTGAAGCTTTCTTT

v_gene: TRBV15
j_gene: TRBJ1-2
abundance: many
d_gene: TRBD1
CDR3aa: CATSPRQGDISGYTF
CDR3nt: TGTGCCACCAGCCCCCGACAGGGGGACATCAGTGGCTACACCTTC

v_gene: TRBV7-7
j_gene: TRBJ2-5
abundance: many
d_gene: .
CDR3aa: CASSSGEVGRETQYF
CDR3nt: TGTGCTAGCAGCTCAGGGGAGGTGGGGCGAGAGACCCAGTACTTC

v_gene: TRBV6-1
j_gene: TRBJ1-5
abundance: many
d_gene: .
CDR3aa: CASSVEGRSQPQHF
CDR3nt: TGTGCCAGCAGTGTCGAGGGCCGTAGTCAGCCCCAGCATTTT

v_gene: TRBV30
j_gene: TRBJ1-2
abundance: many
d_gene: .
CDR3aa: CAWGRQTYGYTF
CDR3nt: TGTGCCTGGGGGAGACAGACGTATGGCTACACCTTC

v_gene: TRBV5-1
j_gene: TRBJ2-3
abundance: few
d_gene: .
CDR3aa: CASSLAWVSTDTQYF
CDR3nt: TGCGCCAGCAGCTTGGCCTGGGTTTCCACAGATACGCAGTATTTT

v_gene: TRBV12-3/TRBV12-4
j_gene: TRBJ1-5
abundance: many
d_gene: .
CDR3aa: CASTSDVGQPQHF
CDR3nt: TGTGCCAGCACCTCAGATGTGGGGCAGCCCCAGCATTTT

v_gene: TRBV7-9
j_gene: TRBJ2-1
abundance: few
d_gene: .
CDR3aa: CASSFSPLDQFF
CDR3nt: TGTGCCAGCAGCTTTAGCCCCCTAGATCAGTTCTTC

v_gene: TRBV4-1
j_gene: TRBJ1-4
abundance: .
d_gene: .
CDR3aa: CASSPRNREGLAKKLFF
CDR3nt: TGCGCCAGCAGCCCAAGAAATCGGGAGGGCCTAGCAAAAAAACTGTTTTTT

v_gene: TRBV28
j_gene: TRBJ1-2
abundance: many
d_gene: .
CDR3aa: CASSLDNQGGYGYTF
CDR3nt: TGTGCCAGCAGTCTTGATAATCAGGGAGGGTATGGCTACACCTTC

v_gene: TRBV5-1
j_gene: TRBJ1-1
abundance: few
d_gene: .
CDR3aa: CASSREDTEAFF
CDR3nt: TGCGCCAGCAGTCGGGAGGACACTGAAGCTTTCTTT

v_gene: TRBV20-1
j_gene: TRBJ2-4
abundance: many
d_gene: .
CDR3aa: CSARGVLAKNIQYF
CDR3nt: TGCAGTGCTAGAGGGGTTCTGGCCAAAAACATTCAGTACTTC

v_gene: TRBV2
j_gene: TRBJ2-1
abundance: many
d_gene: TRBD2
CDR3aa: CASGGGDASSYNEQFF
CDR3nt: TGTGCCAGTGGCGGGGGGGACGCGAGCTCCTACAATGAGCAGTTCTTC

v_gene: TRBV19
j_gene: TRBJ1-5
abundance: .
d_gene: TRBD1
CDR3aa: CASSTGTGGYSNQPQHF
CDR3nt: TGTGCCAGTAGCACCGGGACAGGGGGCTATAGCAATCAGCCCCAGCATTTT